This T cell receptor (beta chain) was obtained from a study of shared clonotypes between healthy human individuals (dated by TCRdb to about 2020). The study in broad terms: Three men and two women, aged 18 to 49 years, made up the cohort. To increase sequencing depth and limit assay-specific biases, different laboratories used diverse techniques to prepare libraries and sequence TCR repertoires. Each donor's leukapheresis produced roughly between roughly 0.9 and 9 billion PBMCs. For each donor, three plates each were used for CD4 naive and CD4 memory, two plates were used for CD8 naive, and one plate was used for CD8 memory. The study deeply sequenced blood TCR repertoires of about five healthy adults to estimate repertoire size and the extent of clonotype sharing between individuals. Study-level results and caveats: Sampling was restricted to blood, and TCR repertoires in tissues likely differ from the TCR repertoires found in blood. The genetic and exposure-history diversity represented was limited by the small number of donors. Approximately 5% of naive CD4, 3.5% of naive CD8, 2% to 2.5% of memory CD4, and around 0.4% of memory CD8 clonotypes were shared across a few donors. Incomplete sequencing was indicated by rarefaction of sorted-subset datasets, despite the large sequencing depth. Pairwise subsampling indicated that sequencing depth was expected to affect the degree of clonotype sharing among donors. Compared with non-shared clonotypes, the clonotypes found in all four sorted-subset donors had higher generation probabilities. Larger estimated clonotype richness was generally found for naive subsets than for memory subsets.

Using the deep immunoSEQ assay, multiplex PCR amplified TCR CDR3 regions from genomic DNA. For each cell subset, the extracted genomic DNA was distributed evenly across all wells of several immunoSEQ 96-well plates, and each plate served as one replicate. For sorted subsets, each replicate PCR was loaded with 200 ng genomic DNA, equivalent to 32,000 or so T cell genomes. Purified libraries were measured with a Qubit 3.0 fluorometer, size-checked on a Bioanalyzer 2100, and measured again with the KAPA Library Quantification kit. Each immunoSEQ 96-well plate was sequenced on its own single-read 150-cycle Illumina NextSeq 550 flow cell. The published analysis was carried out like this. Because only junctional sequences without quality scores were contained in the immunoSEQ output, filtering matching that applied to full-length reads could not be performed. Sequences were annotated with PyIR, a Python wrapper for IgBLAST v1.9, and V/J genes and CDR3 were assigned using IMGT germline references. Reads were filtered out if the reads had weak V/J assignments (E-value above 1e-6), no CDR3, stop codons, out-of-frame junctions, or ambiguous translated residues. V3J clonotypes were defined as sequences sharing an identical inferred V gene, J gene, and CDR3 amino acid sequence. To compute the percentage overlap between repertoires, the number of shared unique clonotypes was divided by the size of the smaller repertoire. RTK rarefaction, the Chao1 estimator, and Recon v2.1 estimates of unobserved clonotypes were used to assess repertoire richness. OLGA was used to compute generation probabilities for all TCRbeta clonotypes that the gDNA method yielded from four donors. TCRdb stores this immuneACCESS table with in-frame sequences only. Part of the clones is absent; in the studies checked, under half of the shortfall reflects unresolved V genes, and no reason is known for the rest. V and J calls plus clone size are reproduced from that table; the DNA served to infer D and trimming. Counted in this sample were about 2 million clones; less than 95% of them appeared once. The ten top clones hold 1% to 1.3% of the sample.

CD8 naive samples were CD45RO-negative cells positively selected for CCR7, giving a CD45RA+CCR7+ population that excluded TemRA cells. Donors were healthy HIV-negative adults with no recently reported acute infections or vaccinations. Every donor was a Caucasian adult residing in Nashville, Tennessee, USA. Blood was collected by leukapheresis, and PBMCs were isolated by Ficoll-Histopaque density gradient centrifugation and then cryopreserved in liquid nitrogen vapor phase. Analytical flow cytometry was used to check the purity and quantity of each magnetically sorted T cell population. Genomic DNA was isolated from every sorted fraction and measured by UV absorbance on a Nanodrop 2000c. From cysteine to phenylalanine, the CDR3 is 13 amino acids long. Only CDR3 DNA remains: 39 bases, in frame from the first base. V is clipped by 8 bases and J by 7 bases, and the sequence between their germline boundaries is 17 bases long. The germline V gene (reference sequence) specifies MNHEY as CDR1 and SMNVEV as CDR2.

This clone was picked up a small number of times. No antigen is known for it. Base quality data are lacking; no much larger clone is found one base away. Input material: naive CD8+ T cells sorted from blood. The cell subset or site label corresponds to: CD45RA+CCR7+. The receptor's source is a man between 18 and 29 years old in good health. Rearrangement joined TRBV27 to TRBJ1-1; no D gene is confidently identified. The CDR3 is CASAPGGGGEAFF. The sequenced DNA: TGTGCCAGCGCACCTGGTGGAGGCGGTGAAGCTTTCTTT.